A selection of T cell receptor beta chains follows, all from one sample in a study of cytomegalovirus exposure and HLA in healthy donors. Repertoires were generated with immunoSEQ multiplex PCR, while TCRdb's copy carries only in-frame clones and drops some. The repertoire includes about 130,000 clones, roughly 77% of them detected once, and approximately 4.3% sits in the top ten. The sample was PBMCs. The source of these receptors is a man aged 25 to 40 in good health. Both conserved end residues are part of each CDR3. Clone size is stated in some rows and not others, as once, few, many or a class when expanded.

CDR3 protein | V gene | clone size
CSGGQGTARGGELFF | TRBV29-1 | -
CASSLVGGAYTGELFF | TRBV7-9 | -
CASSAFDTTVTDTQYF | TRBV18 | -
CASSYSGTIAEGDTF | TRBV7-2 | -
CASSLAHRTSGRRTYNEQFF | TRBV5-1 | -
CASSMGYEQYF | TRBV25-1 | -
CASITPMGQGNHEQYF | TRBV28 | -
CASSFIAGTLPFF | TRBV7-9 | -
CASSPTGLAGADTQYF | TRBV18 | -
CASSRDRGLYNEQFF | TRBV6-5 | -
CASNPTAGRLNEQFF | TRBV11-3 | -
CASSLESWRVSSADTGELFF | TRBV5-4 | -
CASSYSDRVDGYTF | TRBV6-5 | -
CASSIHTDTQYF | TRBV19 | -
CASSIAGHPLPDTQYF | TRBV19 | -
CASSLGASGRDTQYF | TRBV5-1 | once
CASKPTGFAEAFF | TRBV6-6 | -
CAIGRLNGYTF | TRBV2 | -
CASSGQANSPLHF | TRBV28 | -
CATSGQTNYGYTF | TRBV15 | -
CASSPRQGANTGELFF | TRBV7-8 | once
CASSYGGALSEQYF | TRBV6-5 | -
CASSPPGRGNQPQHF | TRBV18 | -
CASSLAGSYEQYF | TRBV5-1 | -
CASSFWASARDTQYF | TRBV27 | few
CASSSGLATDTQYF | TRBV7-3 | few
CASSVNRLRGPIQPSNQPQHF | TRBV9 | -
CASSSGHGPQHF | TRBV28 | -
CATSRPLADLRETQYF | TRBV15 | -
CASRGAGSTDTQYF | TRBV5-1 | -
CASLDSGSDEQYF | TRBV11-2 | once
CASSGRDRASPLHF | TRBV11-3 | few
CASSFVLDYNSYEQYF | TRBV27 | -
CSSSLSLNEQYF | TRBV7-9 | -
CASSPSGLAGTLRGDTQYF | TRBV18 | -
CAWSSWGRLAQQETQYF | TRBV30 | -
CASSIGGRVGETQYF | TRBV19 | -
CASSPPGLAGTDTQYF | TRBV7-9 | -
CASSQGAPTPYEQYF | TRBV14 | -
CASSSNDRAHYRF | TRBV7-9 | -
CSSSWGTSSNYGYTF | TRBV7-9 | -
CASSLGFGQGDYATIYF | TRBV5-1 | once
CASSRVEGLETQYF | TRBV6-5 | -
CASGLRGTGGSYEQYF | TRBV27 | -
CASSPPGRGNEQFF | TRBV18 | -
CASEDLPYNEQFF | TRBV6-1 | -
CASSPRRANEKLFF | TRBV18 | -
CASSQAGTYNEQFF | TRBV4-2 | -
CARSRGGCNEQYF | TRBV5-3 | -
CASSRLVTDTQYF | TRBV4-1 | -
CASREAGTPGGIQYF | TRBV2 | few
CASTGTGGMNTEAFF | TRBV2 | -
CASSGGLAGGSYEQYF | TRBV6-1 | -
CAWKSEGWRGYTF | TRBV30 | -
CASTTRDSRGYEQYF | TRBV6-5 | few
CASSATTGGNYNEQFF | TRBV14 | -
CASSGGVRIAGDNEQFF | TRBV9 | few
CAWSTHGTYEQYF | TRBV30 | -
CAWSGTGDPYEQYF | TRBV30 | -
CASRRHGQLKRNQPQHF | TRBV19 | -